These T cell receptor beta chains were read from a single sample in a study of T cell repertoires in cytomegalovirus infection. These TCRs are of unknown antigen specificity. TCRdb used MiXCR to reprocess the reads, holding one entry per CDR3 protein. The top ten hold 85% to 90% of the sample, which has tens of thousands of distinct CDR3 sequences, about a fifth seen once. Material: CD8+ T cells from cultured PBMCs, obtained from culture after CMV antigen stimulation. These receptors were collected from a human donor in good health (CMV status not recorded). Some clones in this sample may be carry-over from other donors' samples. Each CDR3 is given without its conserved first and last residue. Each record gives: D gene, V gene, J gene, CDR3 protein. A D gene is named only where the DNA matches it firmly.

>-|TRBV7-9|TRBJ1-2
ASSPVGGAYGYT
>-|TRBV6-2/TRBV6-3|TRBJ2-1
ASSQTYNEQF
>-|TRBV28|TRBJ2-1
ASRPIGRGLNNEQF
>-|TRBV7-8|TRBJ2-3
ASSSPSEVRTDTQY
>TRBD2|TRBV12-3/TRBV12-4|TRBJ2-2
ASSSGTSLLNTGELF
>TRBD2|TRBV7-2|TRBJ2-5
ASSSRLTSGTRQETQY
>TRBD1|TRBV12-5|TRBJ2-2
ASGLVPTGVTNTGELF
>-|TRBV20-1|TRBJ2-7
SASGPKDYEQY
>-|TRBV7-6|TRBJ2-1
ASSLAVGPRVVVGDEQF
>-|TRBV7-2|TRBJ1-1
ASTAPDRRGTEAF
>TRBD2|TRBV2|TRBJ2-1
ASPNGLAGVSEQF
>-|TRBV27|TRBJ2-7
ASSSGNAESEQY
>-|TRBV2|TRBJ2-1
ASRVGTSRANEQF
>TRBD2|TRBV6-2/TRBV6-3|TRBJ2-7
ASSFRHAGENYEQY
>TRBD1|TRBV20-1|TRBJ1-2
SAVGQSYGYT
>TRBD1|TRBV11-1|TRBJ2-1
ASSSWDSSYNEQF
>-|TRBV7-2|TRBJ1-5
ASSLFLGAEQPQH
>-|TRBV6-5|TRBJ1-2
ASSFASGEYGYT
>TRBD1|TRBV10-3|TRBJ2-7
AIRTGSGYEQY
>TRBD2|TRBV6-2/TRBV6-3|TRBJ2-7
ASSYADSGAEQY
>TRBD1|TRBV7-3|TRBJ2-5
ASSAGTGARETQY
>-|TRBV11-2|TRBJ1-2
ASSLVAGAGNGYT
>-|TRBV20-1|TRBJ2-7
SAREPGEYEQY
>TRBD1|TRBV11-2|TRBJ1-1
ASSAYLRQGTEAF
>TRBD2|TRBV6-5|TRBJ2-3
ASKGTSGTDTQY
>-|TRBV25-1|TRBJ2-5
ASIGTRKTQY
>TRBD1|TRBV6-5|TRBJ1-1
ASSLGTGGTEAF
>TRBD1|TRBV11-2|TRBJ2-3
ASSSNRGPGDTQY
>-|TRBV7-6|TRBJ1-2
ASSLDGGYT